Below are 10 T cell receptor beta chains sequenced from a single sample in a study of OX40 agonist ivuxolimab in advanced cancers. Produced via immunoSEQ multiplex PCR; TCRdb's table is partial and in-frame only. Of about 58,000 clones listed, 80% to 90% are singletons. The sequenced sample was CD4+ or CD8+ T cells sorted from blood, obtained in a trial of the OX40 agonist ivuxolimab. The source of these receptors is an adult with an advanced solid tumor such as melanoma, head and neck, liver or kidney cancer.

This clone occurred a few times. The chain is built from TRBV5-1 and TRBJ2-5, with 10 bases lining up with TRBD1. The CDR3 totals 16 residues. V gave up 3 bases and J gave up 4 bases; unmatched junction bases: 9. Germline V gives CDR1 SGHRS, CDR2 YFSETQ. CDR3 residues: CASSSFGTGAGETQYF. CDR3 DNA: TGCGCCAGCAGCTCCTTCGGGACAGGGGCAGGAGAGACCCAGTACTTC.

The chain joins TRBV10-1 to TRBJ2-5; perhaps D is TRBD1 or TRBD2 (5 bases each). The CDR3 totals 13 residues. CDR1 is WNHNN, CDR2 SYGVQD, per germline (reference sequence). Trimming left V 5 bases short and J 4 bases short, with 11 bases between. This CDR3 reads CASSPSGRETQYF. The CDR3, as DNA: TGCGCCAGCAGTCCATCAGGGAGAGAGACCCAGTACTTC.

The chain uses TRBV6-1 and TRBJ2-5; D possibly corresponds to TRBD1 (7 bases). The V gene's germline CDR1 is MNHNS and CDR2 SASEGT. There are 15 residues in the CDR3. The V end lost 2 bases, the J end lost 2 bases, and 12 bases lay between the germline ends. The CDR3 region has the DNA TGTGCCAGCAGTGAACAGGGGGGCTATCAAGAGACCCAGTACTTC. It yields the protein CASSEQGGYQETQYF.

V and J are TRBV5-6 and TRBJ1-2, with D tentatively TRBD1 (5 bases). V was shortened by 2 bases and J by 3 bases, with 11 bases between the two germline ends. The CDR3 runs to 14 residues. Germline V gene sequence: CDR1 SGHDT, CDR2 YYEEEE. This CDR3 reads CASSLLQGYYGYTF. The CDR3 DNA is TGTGCCAGCAGCTTACTCCAGGGATACTATGGCTACACCTTC.

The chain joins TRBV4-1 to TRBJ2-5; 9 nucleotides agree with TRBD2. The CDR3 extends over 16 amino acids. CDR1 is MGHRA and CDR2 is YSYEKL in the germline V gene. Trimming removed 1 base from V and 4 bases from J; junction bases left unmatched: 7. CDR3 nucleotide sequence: TGCGCCAGCAGCCAAGGGGCTAGCGGGGCCCCAGAGACCCAGTACTTC. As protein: CASSQGASGAPETQYF.

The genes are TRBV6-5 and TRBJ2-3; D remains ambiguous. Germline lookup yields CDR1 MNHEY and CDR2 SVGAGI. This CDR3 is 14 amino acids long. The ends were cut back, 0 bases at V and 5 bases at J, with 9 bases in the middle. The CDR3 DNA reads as TGTGCCAGCAGTTACTCGACACCGGGAGATACGCAGTATTTT. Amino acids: CASSYSTPGDTQYF.

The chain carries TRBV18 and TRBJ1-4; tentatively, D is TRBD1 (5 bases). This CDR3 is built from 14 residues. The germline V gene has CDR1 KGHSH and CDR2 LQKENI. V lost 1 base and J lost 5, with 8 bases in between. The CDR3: CASSPQGQNEKLFF. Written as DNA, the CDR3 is TGTGCCAGCTCACCACAGGGGCAGAATGAAAAACTGTTTTTT.

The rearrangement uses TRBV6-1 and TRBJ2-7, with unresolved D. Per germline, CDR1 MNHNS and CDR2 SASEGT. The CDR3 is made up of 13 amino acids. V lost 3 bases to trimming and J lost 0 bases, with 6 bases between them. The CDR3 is CASSDPYSYEQYF. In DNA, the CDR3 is TGTGCCAGCAGTGATCCTTACTCCTACGAGCAGTACTTC.

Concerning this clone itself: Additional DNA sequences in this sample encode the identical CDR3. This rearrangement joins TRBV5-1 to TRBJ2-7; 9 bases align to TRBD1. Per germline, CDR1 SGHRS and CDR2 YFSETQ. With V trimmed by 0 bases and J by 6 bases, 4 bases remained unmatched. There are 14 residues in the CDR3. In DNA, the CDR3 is TGCGCCAGCAGCTTGGGGGACAGGGTTAGCGAGCAGTACTTC. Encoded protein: CASSLGDRVSEQYF.

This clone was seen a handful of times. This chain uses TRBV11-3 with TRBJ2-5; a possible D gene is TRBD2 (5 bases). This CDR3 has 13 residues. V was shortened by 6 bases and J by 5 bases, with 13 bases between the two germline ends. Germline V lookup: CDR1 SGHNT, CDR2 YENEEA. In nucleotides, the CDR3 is TGTGCCAGCAGTCCCTTTGAGGGCGAGACCCAGTACTTC. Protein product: CASSPFEGETQYF.